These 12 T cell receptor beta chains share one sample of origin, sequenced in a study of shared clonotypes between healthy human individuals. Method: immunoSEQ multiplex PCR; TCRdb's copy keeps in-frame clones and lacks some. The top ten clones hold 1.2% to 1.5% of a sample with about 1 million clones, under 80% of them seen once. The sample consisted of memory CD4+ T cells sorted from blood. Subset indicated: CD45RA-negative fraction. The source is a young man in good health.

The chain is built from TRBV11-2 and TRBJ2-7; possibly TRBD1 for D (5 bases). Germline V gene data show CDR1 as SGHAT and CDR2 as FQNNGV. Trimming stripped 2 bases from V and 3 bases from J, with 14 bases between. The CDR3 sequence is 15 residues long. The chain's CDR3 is CASSLTPGNLYEQYF. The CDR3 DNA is TGTGCCAGCAGCTTAACGCCAGGGAATCTCTACGAGCAGTACTTC.

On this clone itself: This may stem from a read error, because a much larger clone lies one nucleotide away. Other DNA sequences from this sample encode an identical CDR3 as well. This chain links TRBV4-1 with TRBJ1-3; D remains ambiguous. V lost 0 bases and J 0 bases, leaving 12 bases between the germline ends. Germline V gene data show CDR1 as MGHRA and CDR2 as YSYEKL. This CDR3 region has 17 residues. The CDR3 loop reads CASSQDPQGLSGNTIYF. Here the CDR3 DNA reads TGCGCCAGCAGCCAAGACCCACAAGGGCTCTCTGGAAACACCATATATTTT.

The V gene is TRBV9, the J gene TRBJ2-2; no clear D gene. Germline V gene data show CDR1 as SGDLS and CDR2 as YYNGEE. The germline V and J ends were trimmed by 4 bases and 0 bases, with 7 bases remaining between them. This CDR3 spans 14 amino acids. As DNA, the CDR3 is TGTGCCAGCAGCCCTACTACGAACACCGGGGAGCTGTTTTTT. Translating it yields CASSPTTNTGELFF.

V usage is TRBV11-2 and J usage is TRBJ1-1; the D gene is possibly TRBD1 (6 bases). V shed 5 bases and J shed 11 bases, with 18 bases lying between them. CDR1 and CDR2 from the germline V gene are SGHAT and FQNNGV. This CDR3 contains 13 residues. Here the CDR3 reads CASSHSSGTTAFF. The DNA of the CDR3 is TGTGCCAGCAGCCACTCGTCCGGGACAACCGCTTTCTTT.

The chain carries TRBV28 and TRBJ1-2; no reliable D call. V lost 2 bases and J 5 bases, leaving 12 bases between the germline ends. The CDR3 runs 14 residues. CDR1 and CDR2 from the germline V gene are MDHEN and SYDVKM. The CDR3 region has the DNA TGTGCCAGCAGTTTAGTGACCCGACCATATGGCTACACCTTC. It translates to CASSLVTRPYGYTF.

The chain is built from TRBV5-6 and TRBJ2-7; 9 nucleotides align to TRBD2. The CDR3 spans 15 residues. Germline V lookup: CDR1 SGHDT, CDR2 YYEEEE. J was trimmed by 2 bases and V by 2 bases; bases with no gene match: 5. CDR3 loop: CASSFISGSAYEQYF. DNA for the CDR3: TGTGCCAGCAGCTTTATTAGCGGGAGTGCCTACGAGCAGTACTTC. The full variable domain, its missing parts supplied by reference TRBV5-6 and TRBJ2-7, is DAGVTQSPTHLIKTRGQQVTLRCSPKSGHDTVSWYQQALGQGPQFIFQYYEEEERQRGNFPDRFSGHQFPNYSSELNVNALLLGDSALYLCASSFISGSAYEQYFGPGTRLTVT.

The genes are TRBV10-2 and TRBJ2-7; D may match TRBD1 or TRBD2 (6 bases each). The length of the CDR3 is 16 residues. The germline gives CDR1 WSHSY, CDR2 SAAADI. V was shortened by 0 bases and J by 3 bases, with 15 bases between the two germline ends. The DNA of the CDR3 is TGCGCCAGCAGTGAGTCCCCGGGGGCACCCCTCTACGAGCAGTACTTC. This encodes CASSESPGAPLYEQYF.

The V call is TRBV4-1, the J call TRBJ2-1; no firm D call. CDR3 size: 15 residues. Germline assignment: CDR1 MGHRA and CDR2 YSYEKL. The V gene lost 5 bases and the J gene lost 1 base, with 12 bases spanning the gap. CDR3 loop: CASSSISGSYNEQFF. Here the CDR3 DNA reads TGCGCCAGCAGCTCCATAAGTGGTTCCTACAATGAGCAGTTCTTC.

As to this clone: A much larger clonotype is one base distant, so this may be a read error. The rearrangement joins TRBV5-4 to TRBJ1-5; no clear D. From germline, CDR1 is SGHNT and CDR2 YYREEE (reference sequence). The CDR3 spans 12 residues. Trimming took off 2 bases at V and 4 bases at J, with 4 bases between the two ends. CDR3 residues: CASSLPNQPQHF. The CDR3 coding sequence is TGTGCCAGCAGCTTACCTAATCAGCCCCAGCATTTT.

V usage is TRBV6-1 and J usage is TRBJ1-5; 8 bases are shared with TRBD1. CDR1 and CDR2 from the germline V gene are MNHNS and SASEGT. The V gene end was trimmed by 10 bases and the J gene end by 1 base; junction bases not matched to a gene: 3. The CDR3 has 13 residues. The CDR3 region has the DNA TGTGCCACTAGACAGGGGAGCAATCAGCCCCAGCATTTT. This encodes CATRQGSNQPQHF.

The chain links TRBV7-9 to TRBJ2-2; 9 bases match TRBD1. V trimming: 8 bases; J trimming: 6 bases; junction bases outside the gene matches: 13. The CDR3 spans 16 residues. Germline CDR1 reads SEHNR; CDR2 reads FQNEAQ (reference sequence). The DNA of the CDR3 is TGTGCCAGCTATCCGCTGGGGACAGGGAAGGCCGGGGAGCTGTTTTTT. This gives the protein CASYPLGTGKAGELFF.

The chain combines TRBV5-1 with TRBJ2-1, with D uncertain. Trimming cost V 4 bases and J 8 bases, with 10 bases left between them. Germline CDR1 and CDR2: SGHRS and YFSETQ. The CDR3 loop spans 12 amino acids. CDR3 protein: CASSRSLDEQFF. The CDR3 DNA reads TGCGCCAGCAGCCGAAGTTTGGATGAGCAGTTCTTC. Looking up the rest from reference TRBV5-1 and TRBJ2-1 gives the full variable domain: KAGVTQTPRYLIKTRGQQVTLSCSPISGHRSVSWYQQTPGQGLQFLFEYFSETQRNKGNFPGRFSGRQFSNSRSEMNVSTLELGDSALYLCASSRSLDEQFFGPGTRLTVL.